This T cell receptor (beta chain) was recovered during a study of OX40 agonist ivuxolimab in advanced cancers. On the study more broadly: The diagnoses of dose-escalation patients were hepatocellular carcinoma, melanoma, renal cell or head and neck cancer. The study reported partial responses in three patients: one hepatocellular carcinoma, two cutaneous melanoma.

J gave up 2 bases and V 7 bases, and 4 bases lay outside the gene matches. The CDR3 is made up of 15 amino acids. CDR1 and CDR2 (germline): LNHDA, SQIVND (reference sequence). Produced via immunoSEQ multiplex PCR; TCRdb's table is partial and in-frame only. Here the sample spans more than 80,000 clones, about 89% being singletons. The clonotype originates from an adult with an advanced solid tumor such as melanoma, head and neck, liver or kidney cancer. The chain combines TRBV19 with TRBJ2-6, with 8 bases fitting TRBD1. The sequenced sample was CD4+ or CD8+ T cells sorted from blood, obtained in a trial of the OX40 agonist ivuxolimab. This chain's CDR3 is CASTEQGAGANVLTF. The DNA for the CDR3 is TGTGCCAGTACGGAACAGGGGGCTGGGGCCAACGTCCTGACTTTC.